This entry lists 32 T cell receptor beta chains sequenced from one sample in a study of neurological immune-mediated disorders. MiXCR, applied by TCRdb to the 5' RACE reads, yields one record per CDR3 protein. The sample shows roughly 30,000 distinct CDR3 sequences, around 6.3% of them seen only once. Sequencing input: PBMCs. The receptors derive from a woman between 45 and 65 years old in good health.

This clonotype was detected many times. This chain links TRBV3-1 with TRBJ2-7, with 7 bases fitting TRBD1. Germline-derived CDR1 and CDR2 are LGHDT and YNNKEL (reference sequence). The CDR3 runs to 15 residues. With V trimmed by 5 bases and J by 2 bases, 9 bases remained unmatched. The CDR3 region has the DNA TGTGCCAGCAGCTATCCGGGACAGATGACCTACGAGCAGTACTTC. Its translation is CASSYPGQMTYEQYF.

This clonotype showed up many times. This rearrangement joins TRBV12-3 or TRBV12-4 to TRBJ1-2; 12 bases are shared with TRBD1. V was clipped by 6 bases and J by 4 bases; unmatched bases: 9. This CDR3 is 16 amino acids long. DNA of the CDR3: TGTGCCAGCAGGGCCTACGGGACAGGGGGCACCTATGGCTACACCTTC. Translation: CASRAYGTGGTYGYTF.

This clonotype has only a few counts. The V gene is TRBV6-6, the J gene TRBJ1-5; D gene ambiguous. Germline-derived CDR1 and CDR2 are MNHNY and SVGAGI (reference sequence). V gave up 2 bases and J gave up 2 bases, with 4 bases separating them. The CDR3 contains 13 residues. The CDR3 reads CASSYVGNQPQHF. CDR3 nucleotide sequence: TGTGCCAGCAGTTACGTGGGCAATCAGCCCCAGCATTTT.

This clonotype was counted many times. J is TRBJ2-3 and V is TRBV7-2, with 14 bases aligning to TRBD2. Trimming cost V 5 bases and J 2 bases; bases outside gene matches: 12. This CDR3 contains 19 residues. Germline values: CDR1 SGHTA, CDR2 FQGNSA. The CDR3 region is CASSRNPWGLAGDTDTQYF. CDR3 sequence (DNA): TGTGCCAGCAGCCGAAATCCTTGGGGACTAGCGGGAGACACAGATACGCAGTATTTT.

Ten or more counts support this clonotype. The chain combines TRBV6-1 with TRBJ1-1, with TRBD1 identical over 7 bases. Germline V lookup: CDR1 MNHNS, CDR2 SASEGT. This CDR3 has 13 amino acids. V lost 7 bases, J lost 4 bases, and 6 bases stayed unmatched. The CDR3, as DNA: TGTGCCAGCAATCCAAGGGGGCGCACTGAAGCTTTCTTT. Translated: CASNPRGRTEAFF.

The sample holds many counts of this clonotype. The gene calls are TRBV20-1 and TRBJ2-7, with 8 bases lining up with TRBD2. V shed 5 bases, J shed 6 bases, and the junction held 12 bases outside the gene matches. CDR1 is DFQATT, CDR2 SNEGSKA, per germline (reference sequence). The CDR3 contains 14 residues. In DNA form, the CDR3 reads TGCAGTGCTCATCTAACCGGGACTAGTCGCGAGCAGTACTTC. Its protein is CSAHLTGTSREQYF.

This clonotype was recorded at least ten times. The rearrangement uses TRBV12-3 or TRBV12-4 and TRBJ2-3, with no clear D. CDR3 length: 14 amino acids. V was pared by 6 bases and J by 4 bases, with 14 bases between. This chain's CDR3 is CASSPPRPSDTQYF. The CDR3, as DNA: TGTGCCAGCAGCCCACCCCGCCCATCAGATACGCAGTATTTT.

In this sample, this clonotype turned up many times. The chain employs TRBV25-1 and TRBJ1-1, with D hard to call. This CDR3 is built from 15 residues. Germline CDR1 is MGHDK and CDR2 is SYGVNS. V lost 2 bases and J 1 base, leaving 11 bases between the germline ends. Here the CDR3 DNA reads TGTGCCAGCAGTGAAATTAGGGAAGGGAACACTGAAGCTTTCTTT. Translated, it gives CASSEIREGNTEAFF.

This clonotype was detected many times. The gene calls are TRBV29-1 and TRBJ2-1, with 7 bases identical to TRBD1. Germline V gives CDR1 SQVTM, CDR2 ANQGSEA. This CDR3 contains 13 residues. In nucleotides, the CDR3 is TGCAGTGGAGACAGGGATAATTACAATGAGCAGTTCTTC. It translates to CSGDRDNYNEQFF.

This clonotype was counted many times. This sequence joins TRBV20-1 and TRBJ1-5; no clear D. The ends were cut back, 6 bases at V and 0 bases at J, with 12 bases in the middle. This CDR3 comprises 14 residues. CDR1 DFQATT and CDR2 SNEGSKA come from the germline V gene (reference sequence). The CDR3 sequence is CSAIGLNSNQPQHF. DNA for the CDR3: TGCAGTGCCATCGGCCTAAATAGCAATCAGCCCCAGCATTTT.

This clonotype was picked up many times. This chain links TRBV7-3 with TRBJ2-2, with D unresolved. Germline assignment: CDR1 SGHTA and CDR2 FQGTGA. Trimming took off 1 base at V and 7 bases at J, with 7 bases between the two ends. CDR3 length equals 13 residues. The DNA for the CDR3 is TGTGCCAGCAGCTTAAATCCCATCGGGGAGCTGTTTTTT. The encoded protein is CASSLNPIGELFF.

This clonotype was observed many times. The genes are TRBV7-2 and TRBJ2-3; a weak D match, TRBD1 (5 bases). With 1 base removed from V and 7 bases from J, the gap between germline ends came to 9 bases. The CDR3 is 13 amino acids. The germline V gene has CDR1 SGHTA and CDR2 FQGNSA. This chain's CDR3 is CASSLDQGNTQYF. The CDR3 DNA is TGTGCCAGCAGCTTAGATCAGGGTAATACGCAGTATTTT.

Many counts were recorded for this clonotype. The CDR3 region has the DNA TGTGCCAGCAGCTTAAGCTCTTGGCGGGAGGGCCACCAGACCCAGTACTTC. Translating gives CASSLSSWREGHQTQYF. The chain links TRBV7-2 to TRBJ2-5; TRBD2 aligns across 9 bases. V shed 2 bases and J 6 bases; nucleotides not matched to a gene: 13. The CDR3 spans 17 residues. Per germline, CDR1 SGHTA and CDR2 FQGNSA.

Many counts were recorded for this clonotype. The V and J genes are TRBV12-3 or TRBV12-4 and TRBJ2-2, with 7 bases fitting TRBD1. Germline trimming cut 6 bases from V and 7 bases from J; bases unmatched to any gene: 11. The CDR3 spans 15 residues. The CDR3 spells CASRSTTGVVGELFF. In DNA, the CDR3 is TGTGCCAGCAGAAGCACAACAGGGGTGGTCGGGGAGCTGTTTTTT.

This clonotype was recorded many times. The rearrangement joins TRBV7-6 to TRBJ2-7; TRBD2 matches at 15 bases. The germline gives CDR1 SGHVS, CDR2 FNYEAQ. The CDR3 length is 18 residues. Trimming removed 6 bases from V and 6 bases from J; junction bases left unmatched: 15. The CDR3 sequence is CASSPTPGLAGGGSEQYF. CDR3 DNA: TGTGCCAGCAGTCCGACGCCGGGACTAGCGGGAGGTGGATCCGAGCAGTACTTC.

This clonotype was counted ten times or more. This CDR3 is CASRTVQVGELFF. The CDR3 DNA reads as TGTGCCAGCAGGACAGTTCAAGTCGGGGAGCTGTTTTTT. V and J are TRBV19 and TRBJ2-2; perhaps TRBD1 as D (6 bases). V shed 9 bases and J shed 7 bases, with 15 bases lying between them. The CDR3 has 13 amino acids. Looked up from germline, CDR1 is LNHDA and CDR2 is SQIVND (reference sequence).

This clonotype came up a few times. V usage is TRBV7-3 and J usage is TRBJ2-3, with 12 bases matching TRBD2. Germline CDR1 SGHTA, CDR2 FQGTGA. V dropped 3 bases and J dropped 7; count of bases not matched to a gene: 5. The CDR3 runs to 15 residues. The CDR3 loop is CASSFVGLAGNTQYF. The CDR3 nucleotides are TGTGCCAGCAGCTTTGTAGGACTAGCGGGAAATACGCAGTATTTT.

V usage is TRBV15 and J usage is TRBJ1-5; 8 nucleotides agree with TRBD1. From germline, CDR1 is LNHNV and CDR2 YYDKDF (reference sequence). J gave up 7 bases and V 3 bases, and 8 bases lay outside the gene matches. CDR3 length: 15 amino acids. The CDR3 nucleotides are TGTGCCACCAGCAGCACCGGGGACAGGCAACAGCCCCAGCATTTT. Translated: CATSSTGDRQQPQHF.

This chain uses TRBV30 with TRBJ2-1; no reliable D call. The CDR3 covers 11 residues. The germline gives CDR1 GTSNPN, CDR2 SVGIG (reference sequence). V lost 6 bases and J lost 7, with 10 bases in between. CDR3 nucleotides: TGTGCCTGCCGGTTTTGGAATGAGCAGTTCTTC. Protein product: CACRFWNEQFF.

The CDR3 region is CASSQLGNQPQHF. In nucleotides, the CDR3 is TGTGCCAGCAGCCAACTGGGGAATCAGCCCCAGCATTTT. The chain combines TRBV7-9 with TRBJ1-5; D gene ambiguous. The CDR3 loop spans 13 amino acids. Per the germline V gene, CDR1 is SEHNR and CDR2 is FQNEAQ (reference sequence). V dropped 5 bases and J dropped 4 bases, with 9 bases sitting between them.

By proportion, this clonotype is medium-sized (0.01 to 0.1%). This chain connects TRBV10-2 to TRBJ2-3; 9 nucleotides line up with TRBD2. V shed 8 bases, J shed 0 bases, and the junction held 6 bases outside the gene matches. The CDR3 loop spans 15 amino acids. The germline V gene encodes CDR1 WSHSY and CDR2 SAAADI. The CDR3 loop reads CASSQAGGSTDTQYF. CDR3 DNA: TGCGCCAGCTCACAAGCGGGGGGCAGCACAGATACGCAGTATTTT.

This clonotype was picked up many times. V is TRBV20-1 and J is TRBJ2-7, with 7 nucleotides matching TRBD2. Germline V lookup: CDR1 DFQATT, CDR2 SNEGSKA (reference sequence). Losses at the gene ends were 6 bases for V and 4 bases for J; bases not matched to a gene: 12. This CDR3 has 14 amino acids. The CDR3 spells CSAQGAGVLYEQYF. The CDR3 region has the DNA TGCAGTGCCCAGGGTGCGGGAGTTCTGTACGAGCAGTACTTC.

This clonotype was seen at least ten times. The chain recombines TRBV25-1 with TRBJ2-2, with D possibly TRBD2 on 6 matching bases. The CDR3 runs 16 residues. The germline V gene has CDR1 MGHDK and CDR2 SYGVNS. The V gene lost 5 bases and the J gene lost 7 bases, with 20 bases spanning the gap. CDR3 in DNA: TGTGCCAGCAGTCCTCCGGGTTCCATCGGGGGCGGGGAGCTGTTTTTT. This sequence encodes CASSPPGSIGGGELFF.

This clonotype was detected ten times or more. The chain uses TRBV12-3 or TRBV12-4 and TRBJ1-3; D unresolved. The V end lost 3 bases, the J end lost 4 bases, and 10 bases lay between the germline ends. This CDR3 has 14 residues. The CDR3, as DNA: TGTGCCAGCAGTTTCCTTGGGAGCGGAAACACCATATATTTT. It translates to CASSFLGSGNTIYF.

This clonotype is medium-sized in the sample. The chain is built from TRBV29-1 and TRBJ1-4; maybe TRBD1 (5 bases). The CDR3 runs to 11 residues. Germline V gene lookup returns CDR1 SQVTM and CDR2 ANQGSEA. V lost 4 bases and J lost 8, with 8 bases in between. In DNA, the CDR3 is TGCAGCGTTGGCAGGGAGGAAAAACTGTTTTTT. The encoded protein is CSVGREEKLFF.

This clonotype has ten or more counts. V usage is TRBV7-2 and J usage is TRBJ2-1; perhaps TRBD2 as D (7 bases). CDR1 and CDR2 (germline): SGHTA, FQGNSA. This CDR3 comprises 13 residues. The V end lost 1 base, the J end lost 12 bases, and 13 bases lay between the germline ends. The DNA for the CDR3 is TGTGCCAGCAGCTTAGGGGGGGGCACAGGGCAGTTCTTC. Translating it yields CASSLGGGTGQFF.

The CDR3 loop is CASSGVGDTQYF. CDR3 nucleotide sequence: TGTGCCAGCAGCGGGGTGGGAGATACGCAGTATTTT. This sequence joins TRBV5-6 and TRBJ2-3; no firm D call. V lost 4 bases to trimming and J lost 5 bases, with 8 bases between them. The V gene's germline CDR1 is SGHDT and CDR2 YYEEEE. CDR3 length: 12 residues.

This clonotype was recorded many times. This chain links TRBV5-1 with TRBJ2-1; no reliable D call. Trimming cost V 0 bases and J 4 bases, with 11 bases left between them. The germline gives CDR1 SGHRS, CDR2 YFSETQ. CDR3 length: 15 residues. The CDR3 loop is CASSLDGPSYNEQFF. Written as DNA, the CDR3 is TGCGCCAGCAGCTTGGATGGACCGTCGTACAATGAGCAGTTCTTC.

This clonotype has a count of ten or more. The chain carries TRBV5-1 and TRBJ1-5; 8 bases map to TRBD1. V dropped 0 bases and J dropped 4; count of bases not matched to a gene: 3. CDR1 SGHRS and CDR2 YFSETQ come from the germline V gene. The CDR3 loop spans 15 amino acids. In DNA, the CDR3 is TGCGCCAGCAGCTTGGAGGGGACAGGTAATCAGCCCCAGCATTTT. The encoded protein is CASSLEGTGNQPQHF.

In this sample, this clonotype turned up many times. The chain uses TRBV29-1 and TRBJ1-2; D ambiguous. The CDR3 has 12 residues. Germline V gene data show CDR1 as SQVTM and CDR2 as ANQGSEA. V was trimmed by 3 bases and J by 3 bases, leaving 8 bases between them. CDR3 sequence (DNA): TGCAGCGTTGATCCGCCGGACTATGGCTACACCTTC. Translation: CSVDPPDYGYTF. The variable domain in full, completed from reference TRBV29-1 and TRBJ1-2, reads SAVISQKPSRDICQRGTSLTIQCQVDSQVTMMFWYRQQPGQSLTLIATANQGSEATYESGFVIDKFPISRPNLTFSTLTVSNMSPEDSSIYLCSVDPPDYGYTFGSGTRLTVV.

This clonotype occurred many times. The V gene is TRBV28, the J gene TRBJ2-1, with 12 bases identical to TRBD2. Looked up from germline, CDR1 is MDHEN and CDR2 is SYDVKM. The CDR3 contains 16 residues. V trimming: 10 bases; J trimming: 4 bases; junction bases outside the gene matches: 11. CDR3 bases: TGTGCCACCCAGACTAGCGGGGGCCGATTATACAATGAGCAGTTCTTC. Its translation is CATQTSGGRLYNEQFF.

This clonotype was detected ten times or more. The rearrangement links TRBV7-9 to TRBJ1-2; TRBD1 matches 7 bases. Germline lookup yields CDR1 SEHNR and CDR2 FQNEAQ (reference sequence). Trimming took 0 bases from V and 8 from J; bases not matched to a gene: 9. This CDR3 is built from 15 residues. The CDR3 reads CASSLAPTGQEGYTF. The CDR3 DNA reads TGTGCCAGCAGCTTAGCTCCAACAGGACAGGAGGGCTACACCTTC.